These 17 T cell receptor beta chains were all obtained from the same sample, sequenced in a study of T cell responses to AZD1222 COVID-19 vaccine. Using immunoSEQ multiplex PCR, the repertoire was profiled, and TCRdb retains in-frame clones only, with some absent. The repertoire holds about 210,000 clones, with around 92% as singletons. This material consisted of peripheral blood, taken on day 0 of AZD1222 vaccination. Receptors originate from an adult in good health.

The CDR3 DNA is TGTGCCAGTAGTACTCGGGACAGGGGGCACAGCTACACCTTC. Its translation is CASSTRDRGHSYTF. V and J are TRBV19 and TRBJ1-2, with 12 bases fitting TRBD1. Germline trimming cut 4 bases from V and 9 bases from J; bases unmatched to any gene: 6. This CDR3 comprises 14 residues. Germline lookup yields CDR1 LNHDA and CDR2 SQIVND (reference sequence).

This chain joins TRBV24-1 and TRBJ2-1, with D maybe TRBD2 (6 bases). Trimming shortened V by 2 bases and J by 4 bases, and 8 bases separated the two germline ends. Germline V gene lookup returns CDR1 KGHDR and CDR2 SFDVKD. This CDR3 comprises 14 residues. The CDR3 loop is CATSDWEEYNEQFF. CDR3 coding DNA: TGTGCCACCAGTGATTGGGAGGAGTACAATGAGCAGTTCTTC.

The chain recombines TRBV6-1 with TRBJ1-3; 7 bases are a match to TRBD1. V lost 0 bases and J lost 8; bases outside the gene matches: 7. Germline V CDR1 and CDR2: MNHNS, SASEGT. This CDR3 has 15 amino acids. CDR3 DNA sequence: TGTGCCAGCAGTGAAGCGACAGGGATTGGGTACACCATATATTTT. It encodes CASSEATGIGYTIYF.

This clone was seen only once. The chain uses TRBV7-2 and TRBJ1-1, with D possibly matching TRBD1 (6 bases). The CDR3 consists of 13 residues. Germline loops: CDR1 SGHTA, CDR2 FQGNSA. Trimming removed 6 bases at V and 1 base at J, with 9 bases between. The CDR3 coding sequence is TGTGCCAGCAGTGAACAGGGGAACACTGAAGCTTTCTTT. It specifies CASSEQGNTEAFF.

The chain has TRBV5-4 and TRBJ1-6, with 7 nucleotides matching TRBD1. Trimming cost V 4 bases and J 0 bases; bases outside gene matches: 7. This CDR3 has 17 amino acids. Germline-derived CDR1 and CDR2 are SGHNT and YYREEE (reference sequence). CDR3 protein: CASSVGQPSSYNSPLHF. CDR3 nucleotides: TGTGCCAGCAGCGTGGGACAGCCGAGCTCCTATAATTCACCCCTCCACTTT.

This sequence joins TRBV2 and TRBJ1-4; no definite D call. The CDR3 spans 15 residues. V lost 4 bases, J lost 7 bases, and 16 bases lay in between. CDR1 is SNHLY, CDR2 FYNNEI, per germline. This CDR3 reads CASSARSGRSEKLFF. CDR3 coding DNA: TGTGCCAGCAGTGCCAGAAGCGGAAGGAGTGAAAAACTGTTTTTT. The whole variable domain, remainder taken from reference TRBV2 and TRBJ1-4, is EPEVTQTPSHQVTQMGQEVILRCVPISNHLYFYWYRQILGQKVEFLVSFYNNEISEKSEIFDDQFSVERPDGSNFTLKIRSTKLEDSAMYFCASSARSGRSEKLFFGSGTQLSVL.

The rearrangement links TRBV28 to TRBJ1-6; D gene uncertain. CDR1 MDHEN and CDR2 SYDVKM come from the germline V gene. Trimming cost V 4 bases and J 7 bases, with 5 bases left between them. The CDR3 is 12 amino acids. The CDR3 DNA reads TGTGCCAGCAGTTACAGCAATTCACCCCTCCACTTT. Its protein is CASSYSNSPLHF.

This rearrangement joins TRBV3-1 (or the pseudogene TRBV3-2) to TRBJ1-5, with D possibly matching TRBD1 (5 bases). The CDR3 totals 13 residues. In germline, CDR1 is LGHDT, CDR2 YNNKEL (reference sequence). The V end was cut by 3 bases, the J end by 6 bases, with 9 bases between. The DNA for the CDR3 is TGTGCCAGCAGCCAGTGGGACGGTCAGCCCCAGCATTTT. Translating gives CASSQWDGQPQHF.

This chain joins TRBV20-1 and TRBJ2-2; D ambiguous. The CDR3 runs 11 residues. Trimming took 6 bases from V and 6 from J, leaving 8 bases between them. From germline, CDR1 is DFQATT and CDR2 SNEGSKA (reference sequence). The CDR3 sequence is CSAKRSGELFF. Here the CDR3 DNA reads TGCAGTGCAAAACGCTCCGGGGAGCTGTTTTTT.

V and J are TRBV6-2 or TRBV6-3 and TRBJ2-3; the D gene is possibly TRBD2 (6 bases). Trimming removed 7 bases from V and 6 bases from J, with 11 bases in between. The CDR3 has 12 amino acids. Germline CDR1 is MNHEY and CDR2 is SVGEGT. For the CDR3, the DNA is TGTGCCAGCAACCCTGGGGGGGATACGCAGTATTTT. Translating gives CASNPGGDTQYF.

V and J are TRBV2 and TRBJ1-1; unclear D gene. There are 13 residues in the CDR3. The germline gives CDR1 SNHLY, CDR2 FYNNEI. Trimming cost V 3 bases and J 5 bases, with 10 bases left between them. CDR3 amino acids: CASSDRMGTEAFF. CDR3 coding DNA: TGTGCCAGCAGTGATAGGATGGGGACTGAAGCTTTCTTT.

This sequence joins TRBV19 and TRBJ2-7; 10 bases align to TRBD1. Germline V lookup: CDR1 LNHDA, CDR2 SQIVND (reference sequence). V shed 10 bases, J shed 6 bases, and the junction held 15 bases outside the gene matches. The CDR3 is 15 residues long. CDR3 region: CATRPGQGSLAEQYF. The CDR3 DNA reads TGTGCCACCCGACCGGGACAGGGGTCCCTCGCCGAGCAGTACTTC.

This chain links TRBV3-1 (or the pseudogene TRBV3-2) with TRBJ1-1, with D maybe TRBD1 (5 bases). The CDR3 has 16 amino acids. Germline V gene data show CDR1 as LGHDT and CDR2 as YNNKEL (reference sequence). The V end was cut by 2 bases, the J end by 1 base, with 14 bases between. The CDR3 region is CASSQWRGGPNTEAFF. In DNA form, the CDR3 reads TGTGCCAGCAGCCAATGGCGGGGGGGACCGAACACTGAAGCTTTCTTT.

V gene TRBV19 combines with J gene TRBJ2-2; tentatively, D is TRBD2 (6 bases). The CDR3 has 15 residues. Germline V gene sequence: CDR1 LNHDA, CDR2 SQIVND (reference sequence). Between the trimmed V and J ends, which lost 3 bases and 3 bases, there was a span of 11 bases. CDR3 protein: CASSIEGTYTGELFF. CDR3 nucleotide sequence: TGTGCCAGTAGTATCGAGGGGACTTACACCGGGGAGCTGTTTTTT.

This clone has only one observation. This chain joins TRBV10-3 and TRBJ1-2; TRBD1 agrees at 9 bases. CDR1 and CDR2 from the germline V gene are ENHRY and SYGVKD. The CDR3 loop spans 14 amino acids. V dropped 10 bases and J dropped 4; count of bases not matched to a gene: 10. CDR3 region: CANLQGAVGYGYTF. The CDR3 nucleotides read TGTGCCAACTTACAGGGGGCGGTGGGCTATGGCTACACCTTC.

The chain couples TRBV2 to TRBJ1-5, with D perhaps matching TRBD1 (5 bases). This CDR3 spans 15 amino acids. The germline V and J ends were trimmed by 3 bases and 6 bases, with 15 bases remaining between them. Germline V lookup: CDR1 SNHLY, CDR2 FYNNEI. CDR3: CASSDRRGNSQPQHF. CDR3 in DNA: TGTGCCAGCAGTGATAGGAGGGGAAATAGTCAGCCCCAGCATTTT.

The chain uses TRBV18 and TRBJ2-7; D may correspond to TRBD1 or TRBD2 (5 bases each). Germline V gene sequence: CDR1 KGHSH, CDR2 LQKENI. The CDR3 is 12 amino acids. V shed 4 bases and J shed 4 bases, with 8 bases lying between them. As DNA, the CDR3 is TGTGCCAGCTCACGGGACCAATACGAGCAGTACTTC. This gives the protein CASSRDQYEQYF.